This T cell receptor beta chain was identified during a study of technical replicates of blood from a handful of donors (dated by TCRdb to the late 2010s). Libraries were built with the immunoSEQ multiplex PCR assay. In TCRdb, the immuneACCESS table is reduced to in-frame sequences with V and J assigned. These tables do not hold every clone; where another copy was compared, an unresolved V gene accounts for under half, and the others remain unexplained. The sample table records more than 90,000 clones; 95% to 96% of these occur just once. Of the sample, 0.2% to 0.25% is held by the ten largest clones. As concerns this clone: Its recognized antigen is unknown. No base qualities exist here, and no much larger clone lies one base off it.

V is pruned by 11 bases and J by 12 bases, leaving 6 bases of the junction without a gene match. From its cysteine to its phenylalanine, the CDR3 spans 9 amino acids. The DNA shown is the 27-base CDR3, in frame from base 1. Via the germline V gene, CDR1 is MRHNA and CDR2 SNTAGT. Sequencing used T cells isolated from PBMCs. Here the chain combines TRBV6-4 and TRBJ1-2, and 7 junction bases match TRBD1. The TCR sequence derives from a human donor in good health. The sequence in DNA is TGTGCCTCGGGCAGGGGGGACACCTTC. Translated, this gives CASGRGDTF.